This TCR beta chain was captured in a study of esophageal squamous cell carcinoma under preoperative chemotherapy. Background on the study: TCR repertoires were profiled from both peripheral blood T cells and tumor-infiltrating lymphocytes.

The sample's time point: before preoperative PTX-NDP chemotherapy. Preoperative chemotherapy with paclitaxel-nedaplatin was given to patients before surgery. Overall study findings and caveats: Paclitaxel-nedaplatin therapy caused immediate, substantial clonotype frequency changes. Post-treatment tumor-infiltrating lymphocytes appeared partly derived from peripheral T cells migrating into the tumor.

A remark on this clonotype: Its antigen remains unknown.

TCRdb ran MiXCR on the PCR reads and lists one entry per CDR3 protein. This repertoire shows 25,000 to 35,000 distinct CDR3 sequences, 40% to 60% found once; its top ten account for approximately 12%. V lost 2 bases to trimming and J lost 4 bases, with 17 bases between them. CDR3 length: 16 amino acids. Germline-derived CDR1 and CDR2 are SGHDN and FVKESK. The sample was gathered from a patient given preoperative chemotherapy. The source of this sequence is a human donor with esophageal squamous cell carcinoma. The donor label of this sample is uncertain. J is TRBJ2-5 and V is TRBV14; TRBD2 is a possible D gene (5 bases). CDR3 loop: CASSQQRASVGETQYF. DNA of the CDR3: TGTGCCAGCAGCCAACAGAGGGCTAGTGTAGGAGAGACCCAGTACTTC. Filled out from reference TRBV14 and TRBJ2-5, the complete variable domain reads EAGVTQFPSHSVIEKGQTVTLRCDPISGHDNLYWYRRVMGKEIKFLLHFVKESKQDESGMPNNRFLAERTGGTYSTLKVQPAELEDSGVYFCASSQQRASVGETQYFGPGTRLLVL.